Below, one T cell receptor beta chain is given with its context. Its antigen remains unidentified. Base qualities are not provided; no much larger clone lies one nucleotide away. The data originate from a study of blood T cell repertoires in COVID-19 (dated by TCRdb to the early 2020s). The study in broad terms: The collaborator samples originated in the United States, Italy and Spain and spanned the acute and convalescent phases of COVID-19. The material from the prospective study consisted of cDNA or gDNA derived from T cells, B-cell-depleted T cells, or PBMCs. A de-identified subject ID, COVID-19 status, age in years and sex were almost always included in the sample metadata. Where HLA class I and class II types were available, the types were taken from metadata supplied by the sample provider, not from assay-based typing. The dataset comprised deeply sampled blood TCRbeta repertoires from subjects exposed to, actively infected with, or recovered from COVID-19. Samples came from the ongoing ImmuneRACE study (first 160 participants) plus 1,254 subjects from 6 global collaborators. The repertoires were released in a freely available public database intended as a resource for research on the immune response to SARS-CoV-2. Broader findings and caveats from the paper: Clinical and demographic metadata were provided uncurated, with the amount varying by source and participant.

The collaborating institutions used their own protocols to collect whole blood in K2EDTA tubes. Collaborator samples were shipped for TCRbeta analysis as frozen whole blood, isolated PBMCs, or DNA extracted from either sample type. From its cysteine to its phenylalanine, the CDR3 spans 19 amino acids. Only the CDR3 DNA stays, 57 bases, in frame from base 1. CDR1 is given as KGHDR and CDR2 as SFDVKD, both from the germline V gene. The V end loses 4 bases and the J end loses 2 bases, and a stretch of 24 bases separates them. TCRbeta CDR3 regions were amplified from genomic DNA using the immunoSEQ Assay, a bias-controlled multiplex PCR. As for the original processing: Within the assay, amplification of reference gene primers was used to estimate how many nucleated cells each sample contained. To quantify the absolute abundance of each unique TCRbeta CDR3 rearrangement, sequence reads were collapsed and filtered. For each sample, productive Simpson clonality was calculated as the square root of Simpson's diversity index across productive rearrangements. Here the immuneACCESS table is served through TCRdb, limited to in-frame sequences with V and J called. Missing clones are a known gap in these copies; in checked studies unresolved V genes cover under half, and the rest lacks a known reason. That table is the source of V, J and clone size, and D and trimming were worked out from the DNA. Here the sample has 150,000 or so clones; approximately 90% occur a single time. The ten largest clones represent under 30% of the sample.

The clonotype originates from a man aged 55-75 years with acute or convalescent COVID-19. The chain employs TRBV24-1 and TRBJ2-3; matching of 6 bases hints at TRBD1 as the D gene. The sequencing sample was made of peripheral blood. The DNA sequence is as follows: TGTGCCACCAGTGAGGAAGTTTCCGGGACCCTGGGGGCCACAGATACGCAGTATTTT. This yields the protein CATSEEVSGTLGATDTQYF.